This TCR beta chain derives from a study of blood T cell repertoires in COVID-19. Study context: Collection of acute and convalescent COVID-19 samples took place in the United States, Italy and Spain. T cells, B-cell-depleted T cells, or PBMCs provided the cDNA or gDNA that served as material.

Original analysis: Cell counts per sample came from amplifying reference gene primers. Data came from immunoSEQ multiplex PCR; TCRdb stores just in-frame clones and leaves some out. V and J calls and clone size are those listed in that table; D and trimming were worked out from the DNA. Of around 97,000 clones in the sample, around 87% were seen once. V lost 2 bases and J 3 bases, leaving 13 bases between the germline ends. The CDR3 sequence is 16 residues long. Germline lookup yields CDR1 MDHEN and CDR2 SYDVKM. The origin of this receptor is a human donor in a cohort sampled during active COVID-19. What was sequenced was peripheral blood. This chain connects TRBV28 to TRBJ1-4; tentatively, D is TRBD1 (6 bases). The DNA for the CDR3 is TGTGCCAGCAGTTTACTGGGGGCGCTATCTAATGAAAAACTGTTTTTT. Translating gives CASSLLGALSNEKLFF.